Listed below are T cell receptor beta chains from one sample, sequenced in a study of cytomegalovirus exposure and HLA in healthy donors. TCRdb's copy holds only in-frame clones and misses some; the assay was immunoSEQ multiplex PCR. The table shows 99,000 or so clones, with about 83% occurring only once. Sequencing was carried out using PBMCs. These TCRs come from a female donor in good health and CMV-seropositive. The CDR3 runs from the conserved cysteine through the conserved F or W. Fields, in order: D gene, J gene, V gene, clone size, CDR3 protein, CDR3 DNA. D genes are given only for firm matches. The size of a clone is reported for some rows only, either as once, few or many, or as a class for expanded clones.

TRBD1	TRBJ2-1	TRBV28	NA	CASKLGTGGNNEQFF	TGTGCCAGCAAACTCGGGACAGGGGGCAACAATGAGCAGTTCTTC
NA	TRBJ2-5	TRBV7-7	NA	CASSLPGGQTQYF	TGTGCTAGCAGCCTCCCCGGAGGACAGACCCAGTACTTC
TRBD1	TRBJ2-7	TRBV7-9	NA	CASSRPGQGTYEQYF	TGTGCCAGCAGCCGACCGGGACAGGGAACCTACGAGCAGTACTTC
NA	TRBJ2-1	TRBV28	few	CASRTGSMGYNEQFF	TGTGCCAGTAGAACAGGGAGTATGGGCTACAATGAGCAGTTCTTC
NA	TRBJ1-1	TRBV9	once	CASGGKTEAFF	TGTGCCAGCGGGGGGAAGACTGAAGCTTTCTTT
NA	TRBJ1-1	TRBV4-1	once	CASSQPRENTEAFF	TGCGCCAGCAGCCAACCCAGGGAGAACACTGAAGCTTTCTTT
NA	TRBJ1-3	TRBV19	few	CATGGEGAGNTIYF	TGTGCCACGGGCGGGGAAGGTGCTGGAAACACCATATATTTT
NA	TRBJ1-5	TRBV2	NA	CASSGERYQPQHF	TGTGCCAGCAGTGGCGAGAGGTATCAGCCCCAGCATTTT
NA	TRBJ2-5	TRBV5-4	NA	CASSSRGEETQYF	TGTGCCAGCAGCTCGCGAGGAGAAGAGACCCAGTACTTC
TRBD1	TRBJ2-7	TRBV5-4	once	CASSLWRGTGRPDYEQYF	TGTGCCAGCAGCTTGTGGAGAGGGACAGGGCGACCGGACTACGAGCAGTACTTC
NA	TRBJ2-2	TRBV6-5	NA	CATRNTGELFF	TGTGCCACCCGGAACACCGGGGAGCTGTTTTTT
TRBD1	TRBJ1-5	TRBV6-1	NA	CASSEPDRVSQPQHF	TGTGCCAGCAGTGAACCTGACAGGGTAAGTCAGCCCCAGCATTTT
NA	TRBJ2-6	TRBV19	NA	CASSRFRSGANVLTF	TGTGCCAGTAGCCGTTTCCGGTCTGGGGCCAACGTCCTGACTTTC
NA	TRBJ1-5	TRBV5-8	NA	CASSLVAGINQPQHF	TGTGCCAGCAGCTTGGTGGCAGGCATCAATCAGCCCCAGCATTTT
TRBD1	TRBJ1-1	TRBV4-1	once	CASSLQGLASAFF	TGCGCCAGCAGCCTACAGGGGCTGGCATCAGCTTTCTTT
TRBD1	TRBJ1-2	TRBV19	few	CASRIDRAGYNYGYTF	TGTGCCAGTAGGATAGACAGGGCTGGATATAACTATGGCTACACCTTC
NA	TRBJ1-1	TRBV5-1	NA	CASRGEGNTEAFF	TGCGCCAGCAGGGGGGAGGGGAACACTGAAGCTTTCTTT
NA	TRBJ2-7	TRBV5-4	NA	CASSLQKGDPEQYF	TGTGCCAGCAGCCTACAAAAGGGGGACCCCGAGCAGTACTTC
TRBD1	TRBJ2-7	TRBV19	NA	CASNDRGYEQYF	TGTGCCAGTAACGACAGGGGCTACGAGCAGTACTTC
TRBD1	TRBJ2-2	TRBV12-5	once	CASGLDRDRNTGELFF	TGTGCTAGTGGTCTTGACAGGGACAGAAACACCGGGGAGCTGTTTTTT
TRBD1	TRBJ2-3	TRBV19	NA	CASSRDRRTDTQYF	TGTGCCAGTAGTAGGGACAGGCGCACAGATACGCAGTATTTT
NA	TRBJ2-7	TRBV28	few	CASSLFAAGFSSYEQYF	TGTGCCAGCAGTTTGTTCGCTGCGGGGTTTAGCTCCTACGAGCAGTACTTC
NA	TRBJ2-7	TRBV28	NA	CASSPRTESSYEQYF	TGTGCCAGCAGTCCTAGGACAGAAAGCTCCTACGAGCAGTACTTC
NA	TRBJ1-5	TRBV19	NA	CASSIAGALFQPQHF	TGTGCCAGTAGTATTGCAGGGGCCCTTTTCCAGCCCCAGCATTTT
NA	TRBJ2-7	TRBV7-2	NA	CASSKGSYYEQYF	TGTGCCAGCAGCAAGGGGTCGTACTACGAGCAGTACTTC
TRBD1	TRBJ2-2	TRBV15	once	CATMAGQGFTGELFF	TGTGCCACCATGGCCGGACAGGGATTTACCGGGGAGCTGTTTTTT
TRBD2	TRBJ2-7	TRBV27	once	CASSYRGGEQYF	TGTGCCAGCTCTTACCGCGGGGGTGAGCAGTACTTC
TRBD2	TRBJ2-1	TRBV30	NA	CAWSVRLAGVNEQFF	TGTGCCTGGAGTGTACGACTAGCGGGAGTTAATGAGCAGTTCTTC
TRBD1	TRBJ1-6	TRBV30	NA	CAWSVRGSSYNSPLHF	TGTGCCTGGAGTGTCAGGGGGAGCTCCTATAATTCACCCCTCCACTTT
TRBD2	TRBJ2-1	TRBV5-1	NA	CASSPTSGYNEQFF	TGCGCCAGCAGCCCGACTAGCGGATACAATGAGCAGTTCTTC
NA	TRBJ1-1	TRBV19	NA	CASSLLTGFGRTAEAFF	TGTGCCAGTAGTCTATTAACAGGGTTCGGGCGAACCGCTGAAGCTTTCTTT
TRBD1	TRBJ1-2	TRBV6-1	NA	CASSTRQGSTGYTF	TGTGCCAGCAGTACTAGACAGGGATCAACTGGCTACACCTTC
NA	TRBJ1-1	TRBV29-1	NA	CSAIFEGDTEAFF	TGCAGCGCCATCTTCGAGGGGGACACTGAAGCTTTCTTT
TRBD2	TRBJ2-7	TRBV6-6	NA	CASSYIADGRYEQYF	TGTGCCAGCAGTTACATCGCCGACGGGAGGTACGAGCAGTACTTC
NA	TRBJ1-1	TRBV4-1	NA	CASSHAGWGPNTEAFF	TGCGCCAGCAGCCACGCGGGTTGGGGTCCGAACACTGAAGCTTTCTTT
TRBD2	TRBJ2-7	TRBV7-8	NA	CASSLGLAGGYEQYF	TGTGCCAGCAGCTTAGGGCTAGCGGGAGGTTACGAGCAGTACTTC
NA	TRBJ2-3	TRBV21-1	NA	CASTTPGLAGGLADTQYF	TGTGCCAGCACCACTCCGGGACTAGCGGGGGGGCTGGCAGATACGCAGTATTTT
NA	TRBJ1-2	TRBV4-1	NA	CASSQDSGYGYTF	TGCGCCAGCAGCCAAGATTCAGGGTATGGCTACACCTTC
TRBD1	TRBJ2-5	TRBV6-5	NA	CASSYRDRWAGEQYF	TGTGCCAGCAGTTACCGGGACAGGTGGGCTGGAGAGCAGTACTTC
NA	TRBJ2-7	TRBV7-9	once	CSSVRGLESYEQYF	TGTTCCAGCGTCCGAGGTCTTGAGTCCTACGAGCAGTACTTC
NA	TRBJ2-1	TRBV6-4	NA	CASSAQTYNEQFF	TGTGCCAGCAGTGCGCAGACCTACAATGAGCAGTTCTTC
TRBD2	TRBJ2-1	TRBV29-1	once	CSVPGLDRSYNEQFF	TGCAGCGTTCCCGGACTAGACCGATCCTACAATGAGCAGTTCTTC
NA	TRBJ1-1	TRBV6-5	once	CASSYVGSNTEAFF	TGTGCCAGCAGTTATGTGGGCTCCAACACTGAAGCTTTCTTT
NA	TRBJ2-5	TRBV30	NA	CAWRGLHQETQYF	TGTGCCTGGAGGGGACTGCACCAAGAGACCCAGTACTTC
NA	TRBJ2-3	TRBV5-4	NA	CASSSTGFMFPTDTQYF	TGTGCCAGCAGCTCAACAGGGTTTATGTTTCCCACAGATACGCAGTATTTT
NA	TRBJ2-3	TRBV13	once	CASALGTDTQYF	TGTGCCAGCGCCCTAGGCACAGATACGCAGTATTTT
TRBD2	TRBJ2-7	TRBV10-3	once	CAIRLAGDAYEQYF	TGTGCCATCAGACTAGCGGGGGACGCCTACGAGCAGTACTTC
TRBD1	TRBJ1-1	TRBV10-2	NA	CASRVRDRDEAFF	TGCGCCAGCAGGGTCCGGGACAGGGATGAAGCTTTCTTT